This TCR beta chain is from a study of regulatory T cells in long-lasting Graves disease. Study-level results: Exclusively peripheral blood, rather than thyroid tissue, was studied. Favored gene segments in persistent disease were TRBV28, TRBJ1-2 and TRBJ2-5.

Time point specified: newly diagnosed GD, antithyroid drugs for less than 3 months. There was RNA extracted from PBMCs, and the TCR library was made from it. This clonotype occurred many times. No antigen is known for it. With iRepertoire HTBI primers and Arm-PCR of CDR3 regions, TCR beta libraries were built. TCRdb called the multiplex PCR reads again in MiXCR, with one record for every CDR3 protein. The sample has around 400,000 distinct CDR3 sequences, about 12% seen once. The CDR3 covers 14 residues. The ends lost 5 bases at V and 7 bases at J; junction bases unmatched: 10. Looked up from germline, CDR1 is MNHEY and CDR2 is SMNVEV (reference sequence). The sample also formed part of further work on T cells in Graves' hyperthyroidism and ophthalmopathy. As that study records: The primer set for the first-round RT-PCR of the TCR CDR3 was HTBI.

The chain employs TRBV27 and TRBJ1-2; 7 bases match TRBD1. This TCR was recovered from a woman aged 18-35 years with Graves disease. The sequenced sample was peripheral blood mononuclear cells (PBMCs), obtained at new diagnosis, from a patient treated with antithyroid drugs. The CDR3 region has the DNA TGTGCCAGCAGTATCTACAGGGGTTTCGGTGGCTACACCTTC. It specifies CASSIYRGFGGYTF.